The T cell receptor beta chain described here comes from a study of tumor and adjacent non-tumor tissue in lung cancer. The germline gives CDR1 SQVTM, CDR2 ANQGSEA. V was pared by 4 bases and J by 3 bases, with 14 bases between. This CDR3 has 14 residues. A modified ARM-PCR protocol with three rounds of nested PCR amplified TCRbeta. TCRdb reprocessed the multiplex PCR reads via MiXCR and lists one record per CDR3 protein. The sample lists roughly 150,000 distinct CDR3 sequences, about 71% occurring once. No cell sorting was done before RNA was extracted from the tissue. Donors were chemotherapy-naive, newly diagnosed lung cancer surgical patients in China, August–November 2014.

This sequence originates from a man aged 60 to 75 with small cell lung cancer. Sequenced sample: lung tumor tissue. The rearrangement joins TRBV29-1 to TRBJ2-3, with D maybe TRBD1 (6 bases). The CDR3 DNA follows: TGCAGCGTTGGGGGGCAAGCAAAAACAGATACGCAGTATTTT. Amino acids: CSVGGQAKTDTQYF.